This passage covers 29 T cell receptor beta chains from one sample sequenced in a study of blood T cell repertoires in COVID-19. The assay was immunoSEQ multiplex PCR, and TCRdb's table has in-frame clones only and misses some. The data show more than 150,000 clones, with over 80% seen just once and about 5% held by the top ten. Material for sequencing was peripheral blood. The receptors shown here come from a woman aged 25 to 39 with acute or convalescent COVID-19.

V gene TRBV3-1 (or the pseudogene TRBV3-2) combines with J gene TRBJ2-2; 8 bases align to TRBD2. The CDR3 is 18 amino acids. Germline values: CDR1 LGHDT, CDR2 YNNKEL (reference sequence). The J segment lost 8 bases and the V segment lost 2 bases, leaving 16 bases of the junction unmatched. The CDR3 loop reads CASSQPGLGNLGAGELFF. The CDR3 coding sequence is TGTGCCAGCAGCCAACCGGGACTAGGGAATCTGGGAGCTGGGGAGCTGTTTTTT.

The chain employs TRBV5-1 and TRBJ2-2, with TRBD1 identical over 9 bases. This CDR3 is 15 amino acids long. Germline V lookup: CDR1 SGHRS, CDR2 YFSETQ. V trimming: 5 bases; J trimming: 5 bases; junction bases outside the gene matches: 7. As DNA, the CDR3 is TGCGCCAGCAGTCATAGGACAGGGGAGACCGGGGAGCTGTTTTTT. As protein: CASSHRTGETGELFF. The full variable domain, rest sourced from reference TRBV5-1 and TRBJ2-2, is KAGVTQTPRYLIKTRGQQVTLSCSPISGHRSVSWYQQTPGQGLQFLFEYFSETQRNKGNFPGRFSGRQFSNSRSEMNVSTLELGDSALYLCASSHRTGETGELFFGEGSRLTVL.

This clone showed up many times. This chain joins TRBV29-1 and TRBJ1-2; D is perhaps TRBD1 (6 bases). V lost 1 base and J lost 4, with 16 bases in between. Per germline, CDR1 SQVTM and CDR2 ANQGSEA. The CDR3 is 15 amino acids. The DNA for the CDR3 is TGCAGCGTTGAAGGGGGGCCGGCGACAGCCTATGGCTACACCTTC. The encoded protein is CSVEGGPATAYGYTF.

V and J are TRBV19 and TRBJ1-5; 8 bases fit TRBD1. Germline CDR1 is LNHDA and CDR2 is SQIVND (reference sequence). CDR3 size: 16 residues. The ends lost 2 bases at V and 11 bases at J; junction bases unmatched: 14. For the CDR3, the DNA is TGTGCCAGTAGTATAACCCGGGACAGGTTTTCTCGAGCCCAGCATTTT. The encoded protein is CASSITRDRFSRAQHF.

The chain couples TRBV18 to TRBJ1-5; D is perhaps TRBD1 (6 bases). CDR1 KGHSH and CDR2 LQKENI come from the germline V gene. With 2 bases removed from V and 11 bases from J, the gap between germline ends came to 10 bases. The CDR3 extends over 12 amino acids. The chain's CDR3 is CASSPTRGAQHF. For the CDR3, the DNA is TGTGCCAGCTCACCAACCAGGGGCGCCCAGCATTTT.

On this clone itself: This same CDR3 is encoded by further DNA sequences in the sample. The genes are TRBV12-3 or TRBV12-4 and TRBJ1-4; D gene uncertain. The V and J ends lost 0 bases and 6 bases respectively, with 5 bases between them. The CDR3 length is 13 residues. CDR3 nucleotide sequence: TGTGCCAGCAGTTTAGCCCGGGATGAAAAACTGTTTTTT. It specifies CASSLARDEKLFF.

The chain recombines TRBV5-4 with TRBJ2-7; TRBD2 is a possible D gene (6 bases). Trimming took off 0 bases at V and 3 bases at J, with 10 bases between the two ends. The CDR3 extends over 14 amino acids. Germline loops: CDR1 SGHNT, CDR2 YYREEE (reference sequence). DNA of the CDR3: TGTGCCAGCAGCTTGGCGGGGGTAATCTACGAGCAGTACTTC. This sequence encodes CASSLAGVIYEQYF.

The sample holds one count of this clone. This sequence joins TRBV5-1 and TRBJ2-7, with TRBD1 matching over 8 bases. This CDR3 region has 15 residues. After removal of 1 base from V and 1 base from J, the junction contained 4 bases not matched to a gene. Germline CDR1 and CDR2: SGHRS and YFSETQ. The CDR3 DNA is TGCGCCAGCAGCTTGTCCGGGACAGGATCCTACGAGCAGTACTTC. This gives the protein CASSLSGTGSYEQYF.

The rearrangement links TRBV4-1 to TRBJ2-1; 8 nucleotides align to TRBD2. The ends lost 6 bases at V and 1 base at J; junction bases unmatched: 8. The CDR3 runs to 16 residues. Germline CDR1 and CDR2: MGHRA and YSYEKL. The CDR3 DNA is TGCGCCAGCAGTTTAAGCGGGAGCGTATCCTACAATGAGCAGTTCTTC. Translated: CASSLSGSVSYNEQFF.

The chain couples TRBV7-9 to TRBJ2-5; TRBD2 agrees at 7 bases. The germline V gene encodes CDR1 SEHNR and CDR2 FQNEAQ (reference sequence). CDR3 length equals 13 residues. Trimming at V came to 8 bases and at J to 3 bases, leaving 6 bases not matched to a gene. CDR3 residues: CASFASGKETQYF. In DNA form, the CDR3 reads TGTGCCAGCTTCGCTAGCGGAAAAGAGACCCAGTACTTC.

The chain has TRBV3-1 (or the pseudogene TRBV3-2) and TRBJ1-1, with D possibly matching TRBD1 (5 bases). V gave up 2 bases and J gave up 0 bases, with 16 bases separating them. In germline, CDR1 is LGHDT, CDR2 YNNKEL (reference sequence). The CDR3 has 17 residues. CDR3 sequence reads: CASSQQGFSFLNTEAFF. DNA for the CDR3: TGTGCCAGCAGCCAACAGGGCTTCTCCTTTTTGAACACTGAAGCTTTCTTT.

V and J are TRBV28 and TRBJ1-5; 9 bases align to TRBD1. The CDR3 is made up of 15 amino acids. Trimming cost V 5 bases and J 5 bases; bases outside gene matches: 7. Germline V gene data show CDR1 as MDHEN and CDR2 as SYDVKM. The CDR3 loop reads CASSRRDRADQPQHF. In DNA, the CDR3 is TGTGCCAGCAGTCGCCGGGACAGGGCCGATCAGCCCCAGCATTTT.

This clone was found once. This rearrangement joins TRBV3-1 (or the pseudogene TRBV3-2) to TRBJ2-1; TRBD1 aligns across 8 bases. Germline CDR1 LGHDT, CDR2 YNNKEL (reference sequence). The junction had 5 bases not matched to a gene; V was cut back by 6 bases and J by 4 bases. This CDR3 is built from 14 residues. The DNA for the CDR3 is TGTGCCAGCAGACGACAGGGGACTTACAATGAGCAGTTCTTC. This encodes CASRRQGTYNEQFF.

The CDR3 sequence is CASSRDRNTQYF. CDR3 DNA: TGTGCCAGCAGCCGGGACAGGAATACGCAGTATTTT. The V gene is TRBV7-9, the J gene TRBJ2-3, with 8 bases that match TRBD1. V dropped 5 bases and J dropped 7; count of bases not matched to a gene: 2. The CDR3 loop spans 12 amino acids. Germline V gene data show CDR1 as SEHNR and CDR2 as FQNEAQ (reference sequence).

V is TRBV27 and J is TRBJ2-5; 7 bases are shared with TRBD1. CDR3 size: 14 residues. Germline V gene sequence: CDR1 MNHEY, CDR2 SMNVEV (reference sequence). J gave up 7 bases and V 5 bases, and 10 bases lay outside the gene matches. The CDR3 region is CASSTRTGQGTQYF. The DNA of the CDR3 is TGTGCCAGCAGTACCCGGACAGGCCAGGGGACCCAGTACTTC.

This chain joins TRBV9 and TRBJ1-1; D possibly corresponds to TRBD1 (6 bases). The CDR3 loop spans 14 amino acids. CDR1 is SGDLS, CDR2 YYNGEE, per germline. V lost 4 bases and J lost 1, with 11 bases in between. For the CDR3, the DNA is TGTGCCAGCAGCACCCGACAGGAGAACACTGAAGCTTTCTTT. Its protein product is CASSTRQENTEAFF. The variable domain in full, with the rest retrieved from reference TRBV9 and TRBJ1-1, is DSGVTQTPKHLITATGQRVTLRCSPRSGDLSVYWYQQSLDQGLQFLIQYYNGEERAKGNILERFSAQQFPDLHSELNLSSLELGDSALYFCASSTRQENTEAFFGQGTRLTVV.

The chain has TRBV6-2 or TRBV6-3 and TRBJ2-7; D is possibly TRBD2 (5 bases). The ends were cut back, 0 bases at V and 0 bases at J, with 9 bases in the middle. CDR1 MNHEY and CDR2 SVGEGT come from the germline V gene. The CDR3 extends over 15 amino acids. CDR3 residues: CASSYSDEGSYEQYF. CDR3 bases: TGTGCCAGCAGTTACTCGGACGAGGGCTCCTACGAGCAGTACTTC.

This clone has just one count. CDR3 loop: CASSTRMGEAFF. As DNA, the CDR3 is TGTGCCAGCAGCACGAGGATGGGTGAAGCTTTCTTT. The J gene is TRBJ1-1, the V gene TRBV3-1 (or the pseudogene TRBV3-2); D ambiguous. Per the germline V gene, CDR1 is LGHDT and CDR2 is YNNKEL (reference sequence). Trimming took off 5 bases at V and 7 bases at J, with 11 bases between the two ends. The CDR3 sequence is 12 residues long.

The chain couples TRBV3-1 (or the pseudogene TRBV3-2) to TRBJ2-4; D call uncertain. V was trimmed by 3 bases and J by 0 bases, leaving 9 bases between them. Germline CDR1 and CDR2: LGHDT and YNNKEL (reference sequence). This CDR3 is built from 15 residues. CDR3 bases: TGTGCCAGCAGCCAGTCCCCTCCAGCCAAAAACATTCAGTACTTC. It translates to CASSQSPPAKNIQYF.

The chain links TRBV6-2 or TRBV6-3 to TRBJ1-5; 7 bases fit TRBD1. V lost 4 bases, J lost 1 base, and 4 bases stayed unmatched. This CDR3 region has 15 residues. CDR1 MNHEY and CDR2 SVGEGT come from the germline V gene. The CDR3 reads CASSSGQSSNQPQHF. CDR3 coding DNA: TGTGCCAGCAGTTCGGGACAGTCGAGCAATCAGCCCCAGCATTTT.

The rearrangement joins TRBV12-2 to TRBJ1-1; TRBD1 is taken as the D call from the table, unchecked against the DNA. TRBV12-2 is marked as a pseudogene. This CDR3 has 16 residues. The CDR3, as DNA: TGTGCAAGTCGCTGGCGGACAGGGAAGGGAAACACTGAAGCTTTCTTT. It translates to CASRWRTGKGNTEAFF.

The rearrangement links TRBV7-6 to TRBJ2-7, with TRBD2 matching 14 bases. CDR3 length: 21 amino acids. CDR1 SGHVS and CDR2 FNYEAQ come from the germline V gene. The trim removed 4 bases at V and 0 bases at J, leaving 17 bases unmatched. Here the CDR3 reads CASSSQTGTGLAGVPSYEQYF. The CDR3 nucleotides are TGTGCCAGCAGCTCCCAGACTGGGACGGGACTAGCGGGAGTGCCCTCCTACGAGCAGTACTTC. Drawing the rest from reference TRBV7-6 and TRBJ2-7, the complete variable domain is GAGVSQSPRYKVTKRGQDVALRCDPISGHVSLYWYRQALGQGPEFLTYFNYEAQQDKSGLPNDRFSAERPEGSISTLTIQRTEQRDSAMYRCASSSQTGTGLAGVPSYEQYFGPGTRLTVT.

The chain is built from TRBV28 and TRBJ2-4; the D gene is possibly TRBD2 (7 bases). Germline V gene sequence: CDR1 MDHEN, CDR2 SYDVKM. V lost 6 bases and J 4 bases, leaving 13 bases between the germline ends. The length of the CDR3 is 14 residues. CDR3 sequence: CASSPGGQKNIQYF. The CDR3, as DNA: TGTGCCAGCAGCCCCGGGGGGCAGAAAAACATTCAGTACTTC.

The chain is built from TRBV9 and TRBJ2-1; D possibly corresponds to TRBD1 (6 bases). Trimming stripped 7 bases from V and 9 bases from J, with 11 bases between. The germline CDR1 and CDR2 sequences are SGDLS and YYNGEE. The CDR3 length is 11 residues. The CDR3 coding sequence is TGTGCCAGCGGGGGCAGGGTTGAGCAGTTCTTC. Its translation is CASGGRVEQFF.

The chain recombines TRBV15 with TRBJ1-2; D gene uncertain. The CDR3 is 13 residues long. The V gene's germline CDR1 is LNHNV and CDR2 YYDKDF (reference sequence). V lost 5 bases, J lost 1 base, and 8 bases lay in between. CDR3 in DNA: TGTGCCACCAGCCCGGAGCTTAACTATGGCTACACCTTC. It encodes CATSPELNYGYTF.

The sample holds a few counts of this clone. The genes are TRBV4-3 and TRBJ2-1; a weak D match, TRBD1 (6 bases). The germline V and J ends were trimmed by 0 bases and 9 bases, with 15 bases remaining between them. Germline-derived CDR1 and CDR2 are LGHNA and YSLEER. This CDR3 is built from 15 residues. CDR3 in DNA: TGCGCCAGCAGCCAAGATCGTACGACAGGTAGTGAGCAGTTCTTC. Translated, it gives CASSQDRTTGSEQFF.

The sample holds one count of this clone. J is TRBJ2-1 and V is TRBV6-2 or TRBV6-3; 11 positions agree with TRBD1. After removal of 5 bases from V and 0 bases from J, the junction contained 12 bases not matched to a gene. The CDR3 has 19 amino acids. Germline loops: CDR1 MNHEY, CDR2 SVGEGT. The CDR3 DNA reads TGTGCCAGCAGTCATCGGGACAGGGGGGGCCTAAGCTCCTACAATGAGCAGTTCTTC. Encoded protein: CASSHRDRGGLSSYNEQFF.

This rearrangement joins TRBV7-2 to TRBJ1-3; TRBD1 aligns across 9 bases. This CDR3 spans 17 amino acids. CDR1 is SGHTA, CDR2 FQGNSA, per germline. Trimming cost V 0 bases and J 2 bases; bases outside gene matches: 5. Written as DNA, the CDR3 is TGTGCCAGCAGCTTAGCTCTGGACAGGGGAACTGGAAACACCATATATTTT. It encodes CASSLALDRGTGNTIYF.

This chain links TRBV6-6 with TRBJ2-2; unclear D gene. This CDR3 is 13 amino acids long. Germline V gene sequence: CDR1 MNHNY, CDR2 SVGAGI (reference sequence). The ends were cut back, 7 bases at V and 2 bases at J, with 8 bases in the middle. In DNA, the CDR3 is TGTGCCAGCAAAGCAGGAAACACCGGGGAGCTGTTTTTT. It specifies CASKAGNTGELFF.